This T cell receptor (beta chain) was identified in a study of Tregs in tolerant kidney transplant recipients. The protocol was immunoSEQ multiplex PCR, while the TCRdb copy is restricted to in-frame clones and leaves out a portion. Here the sample spans 98,000 or so clones, around 87% being singletons. The V gene lost 3 bases and the J gene lost 9 bases, with 7 bases spanning the gap. Per the germline V gene, CDR1 is LNHNV and CDR2 is YYDKDF (reference sequence). The length of the CDR3 is 11 residues. The sequence came from a human donor who received a combined kidney and bone marrow transplant. The material sequenced was CD4+ T cells from blood, taken before the transplant. V usage is TRBV15 and J usage is TRBJ2-3, with a weak D call TRBD1 (5 bases). This CDR3 is CATSSRQTQYF. The CDR3 coding sequence is TGTGCCACCAGCAGCAGACAGACGCAGTATTTT.